This T cell receptor (beta chain) appears in the sequencing data of a study of cytomegalovirus exposure and HLA in healthy donors. Study information: From about 180 million T cells, an earlier analysis saw approximately 110 million unique TCR beta sequences.

CDR3 length: 15 amino acids. Germline V CDR1 and CDR2: SGHTA, FQGNSA. V dropped 4 bases and J dropped 10; count of bases not matched to a gene: 7. A multiplex PCR was run with 60 Vbeta primers and 13 Jbeta primers. Using immunoSEQ multiplex PCR, the repertoire was profiled, and TCRdb retains in-frame clones only, with some absent. This table holds fewer than 85,000 clones, 74% found once. With regard to this clone: Antigen unknown.

Findings of the study overall: A missense DCLRE1C variant was associated with V- and J-gene trimming of TCR beta chains in a later analysis, and an independent cohort replicated the association. TCR beta sequences numbering roughly 18,000 were associated with HLA alleles at 0.05 false discovery rate in a later analysis. Presence/absence results assume similar sequencing depth per donor, which may not hold.

The receptor comes from a man aged 35 to 55 in good health and CMV-seropositive. Sequenced: PBMCs. V usage is TRBV7-2 and J usage is TRBJ2-1; 13 nucleotides agree with TRBD2. The CDR3 nucleotides read TGTGCCAGCAGCTCTACTAGCGGGGGGGCAGGGGAGCAGTTCTTC. Translating gives CASSSTSGGAGEQFF.